This T cell receptor beta chain stems from a study of T cells in Graves' hyperthyroidism and ophthalmopathy. Study results and limitations: With a median lead of about 6.9 months before onset, the model predicted ophthalmopathy. Appearing also in blood were most of the thyroid clonotypes expanded above 0.001.

Germline V gene data show CDR1 as SGDLS and CDR2 as YYNGEE. Losses at the gene ends were 4 bases for V and 5 bases for J; bases not matched to a gene: 5. CDR3 length equals 15 residues. Amplified TCR beta CDR3 regions came from RNA transcripts. The primer set for the first-round RT-PCR of the TCR CDR3 was HTBI. TCRdb processed the multiplex PCR reads anew with MiXCR; each CDR3 protein has one entry. The table includes hundreds of thousands of distinct CDR3 sequences, 38% detected once. In making diagnoses, clinical symptoms, serum thyroxine and TRAb, thyroid ultrasound and orbital computed tomography were all used. Source material for PBMCs was less than 12 ml fresh peripheral blood. This clonotype showed up just a few times. The antigen is not known.

Sequenced: blood. V is TRBV9 and J is TRBJ2-5; 13 nucleotides agree with TRBD2. The sequence was collected from a man aged 18 to 29 with Graves' hyperthyroidism. The CDR3 loop is CASSLGTSGMETQYF. CDR3 bases: TGTGCCAGCAGCTTAGGGACTAGCGGGATGGAGACCCAGTACTTC.